The clone carrying this T cell receptor (beta chain) was seen many times. The antigen is undetermined. The time point is: sample taken at primary tumor resection. Unsorted whole RNA from tumor, nontumor lung or frozen PBMC underwent sequencing. Each CDR3 protein is one row after TCRdb ran MiXCR on the 5' RACE reads. This sample carries 25,000 or so distinct CDR3 sequences, approximately 3% of them seen once, and the ten largest clones take more than 25%. The sample comes from a study of spatial heterogeneity in lung cancer. Overall study: Consistently, beta-chain sequences turned up in larger numbers than alpha-chain sequences did.

Broader study findings: There were more appearances of ubiquitous expanded tumor TCRs in blood at resection than at follow-up.

Trimming cost V 4 bases and J 5 bases, with 18 bases left between them. The CDR3 loop spans 15 amino acids. From germline, CDR1 is SGDLS and CDR2 YYNGEE. This chain joins TRBV9 and TRBJ1-1; weak D call: TRBD1 (6 bases). This TCR was sampled from a female donor with early-stage non-small cell lung cancer. The sequencing here drew on PBMCs, taken at surgery. The CDR3 coding sequence is TGTGCCAGCAGCCTTGGGGCGGGGGCTAGGACTGAAGCTTTCTTT. Its translation: CASSLGAGARTEAFF.